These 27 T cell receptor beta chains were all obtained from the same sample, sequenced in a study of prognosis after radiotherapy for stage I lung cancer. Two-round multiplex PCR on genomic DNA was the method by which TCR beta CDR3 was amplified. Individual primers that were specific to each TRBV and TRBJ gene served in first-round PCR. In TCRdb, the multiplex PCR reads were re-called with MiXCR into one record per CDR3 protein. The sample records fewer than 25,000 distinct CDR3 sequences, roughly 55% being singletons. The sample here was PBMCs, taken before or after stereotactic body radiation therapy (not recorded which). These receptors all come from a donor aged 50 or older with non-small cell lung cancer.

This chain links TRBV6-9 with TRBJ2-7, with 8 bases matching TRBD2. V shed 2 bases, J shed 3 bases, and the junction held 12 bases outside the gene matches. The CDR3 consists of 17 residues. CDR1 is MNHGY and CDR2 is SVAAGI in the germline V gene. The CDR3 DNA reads TGTGCCAGCAGTTATCCGGTAGCGGGATCCTCTAGCTACGAGCAGTACTTC. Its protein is CASSYPVAGSSSYEQYF.

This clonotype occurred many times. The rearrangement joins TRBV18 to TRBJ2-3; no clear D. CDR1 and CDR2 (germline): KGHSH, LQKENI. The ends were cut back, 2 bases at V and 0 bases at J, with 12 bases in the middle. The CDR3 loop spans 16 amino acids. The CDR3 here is CASSPVKTTSTDTQYF. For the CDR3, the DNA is TGTGCCAGCTCACCAGTTAAGACCACTAGCACAGATACGCAGTATTTT.

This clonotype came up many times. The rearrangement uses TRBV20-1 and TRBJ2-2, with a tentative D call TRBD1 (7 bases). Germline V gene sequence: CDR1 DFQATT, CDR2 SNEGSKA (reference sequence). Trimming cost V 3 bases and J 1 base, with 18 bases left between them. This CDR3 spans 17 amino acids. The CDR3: CSARGFGGTVNTGELFF. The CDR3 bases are TGCAGTGCTAGGGGATTTGGCGGGACAGTGAACACCGGGGAGCTGTTTTTT.

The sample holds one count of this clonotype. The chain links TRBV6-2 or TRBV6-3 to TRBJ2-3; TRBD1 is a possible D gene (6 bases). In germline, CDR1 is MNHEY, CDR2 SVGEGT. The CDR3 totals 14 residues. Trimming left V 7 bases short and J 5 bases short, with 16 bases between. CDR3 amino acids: CASTLVVGGDTQYF. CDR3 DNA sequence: TGTGCCAGCACCCTAGTGGTAGGGGGAGATACGCAGTATTTT.

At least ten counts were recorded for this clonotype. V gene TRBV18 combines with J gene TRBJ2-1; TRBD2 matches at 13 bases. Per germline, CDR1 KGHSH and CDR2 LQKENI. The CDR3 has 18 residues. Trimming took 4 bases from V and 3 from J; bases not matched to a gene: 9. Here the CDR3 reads CASSLGLAGESLYNEQFF. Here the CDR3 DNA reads TGTGCCAGCTCACTCGGACTAGCGGGAGAGAGCCTCTACAATGAGCAGTTCTTC.

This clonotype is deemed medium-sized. CDR3 nucleotides: TGTGCCTGGAGTGCAGGGTGGGGAAACACCATATATTTT. Its translation: CAWSAGWGNTIYF. The chain has TRBV30 and TRBJ1-3; possibly TRBD1 for D (5 bases). CDR3 length equals 13 residues. Trimming shortened V by 1 base and J by 4 bases, and 8 bases separated the two germline ends. Germline CDR1 and CDR2: GTSNPN and SVGIG (reference sequence).

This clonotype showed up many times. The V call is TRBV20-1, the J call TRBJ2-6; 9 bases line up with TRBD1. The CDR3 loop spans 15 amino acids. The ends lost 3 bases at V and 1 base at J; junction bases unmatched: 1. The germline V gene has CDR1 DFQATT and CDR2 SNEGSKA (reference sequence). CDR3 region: CSARDRGSGANVLTF. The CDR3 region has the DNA TGCAGTGCTAGGGACAGGGGTTCTGGGGCCAACGTCCTGACTTTC.

CDR3 region: CSVRTGVYEQYF. Here the CDR3 DNA reads TGCAGCGTCCGGACAGGGGTGTACGAGCAGTACTTC. V and J are TRBV29-1 and TRBJ2-7, with 9 bases fitting TRBD1. Germline values: CDR1 SQVTM, CDR2 ANQGSEA. The V and J ends lost 6 bases and 4 bases, in that order; junction bases with no gene match: 4. The CDR3 runs 12 residues.

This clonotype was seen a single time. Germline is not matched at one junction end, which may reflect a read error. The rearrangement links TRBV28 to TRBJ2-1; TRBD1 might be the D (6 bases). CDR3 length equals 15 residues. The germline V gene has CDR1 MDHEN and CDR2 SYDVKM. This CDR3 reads CALRGPQGIGNEQLF. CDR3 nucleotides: TGTGCCCTTCGGGGCCCTCAGGGGATAGGGAATGAGCAGCTCTTC. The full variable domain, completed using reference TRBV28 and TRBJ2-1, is DVKVTQSSRYLVKRTGEKVFLECVQDMDHENMFWYRQDPGLGLRLIYFSYDVKMKEKGDIPEGYSVSREKKERFSLILESASTNQTSMYLCALRGPQGIGNEQLFGPGTRLTVL.

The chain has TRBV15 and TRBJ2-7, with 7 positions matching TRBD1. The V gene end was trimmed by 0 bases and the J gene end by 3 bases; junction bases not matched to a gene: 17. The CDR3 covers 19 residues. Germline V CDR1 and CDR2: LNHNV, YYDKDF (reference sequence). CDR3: CATSRDEGTAGTPYYEQYF. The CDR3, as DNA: TGTGCCACCAGCAGAGATGAGGGGACAGCCGGGACACCTTACTACGAGCAGTACTTC.

As DNA, the CDR3 is TGTGCCAGCAGTTTATTGGCTTGGGGTACAGATACGCAGTATTTT. Protein: CASSLLAWGTDTQYF. The chain has TRBV27 and TRBJ2-3; D unresolved. V dropped 1 base and J dropped 3 bases, with 11 bases sitting between them. The germline V gene encodes CDR1 MNHEY and CDR2 SMNVEV (reference sequence). The CDR3 sequence is 15 residues long.

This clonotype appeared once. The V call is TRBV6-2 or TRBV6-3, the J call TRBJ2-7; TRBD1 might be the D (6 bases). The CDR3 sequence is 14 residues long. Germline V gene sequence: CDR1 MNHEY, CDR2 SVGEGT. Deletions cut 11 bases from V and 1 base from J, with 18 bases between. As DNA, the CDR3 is TGTGCCGGCTCCCCCGTACAGGGATCCTACGAGCAGTACTTC. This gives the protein CAGSPVQGSYEQYF.

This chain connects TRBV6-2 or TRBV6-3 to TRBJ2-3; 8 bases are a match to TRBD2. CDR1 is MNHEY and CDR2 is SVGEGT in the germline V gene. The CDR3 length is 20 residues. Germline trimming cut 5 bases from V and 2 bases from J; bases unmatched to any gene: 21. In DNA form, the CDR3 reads TGTGCCAGCAGTGAAGCATGGGGCCTAGCGGGTGGGAGAGTCACAGATACGCAGTATTTT. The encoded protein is CASSEAWGLAGGRVTDTQYF.

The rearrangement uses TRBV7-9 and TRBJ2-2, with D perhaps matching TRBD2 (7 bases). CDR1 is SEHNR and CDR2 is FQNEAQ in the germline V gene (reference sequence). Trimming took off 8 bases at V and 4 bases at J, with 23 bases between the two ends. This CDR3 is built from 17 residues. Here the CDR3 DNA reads TGTGCCAGCCCCCCCCGAGGGGGGGGGGCGGTCACCGGGGAGCTGTTTTTT. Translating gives CASPPRGGGAVTGELFF.

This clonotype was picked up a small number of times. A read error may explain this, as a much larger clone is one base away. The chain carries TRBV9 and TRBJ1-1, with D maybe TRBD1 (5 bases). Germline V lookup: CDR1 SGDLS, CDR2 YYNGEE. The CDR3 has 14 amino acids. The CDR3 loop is CASSVDLGATEALF. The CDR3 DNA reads TGTGCCAGCAGCGTGGACCTTGGGGCAACTGAAGCTCTCTTT.

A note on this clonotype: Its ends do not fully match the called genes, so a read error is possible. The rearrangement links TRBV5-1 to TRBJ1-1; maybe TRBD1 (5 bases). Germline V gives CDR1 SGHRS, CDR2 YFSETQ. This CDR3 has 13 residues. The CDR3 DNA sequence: TGCGCCAGCAGATTGGCCCGAGGGACTGAAACTTTCTTT. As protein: CASRLARGTETFF.

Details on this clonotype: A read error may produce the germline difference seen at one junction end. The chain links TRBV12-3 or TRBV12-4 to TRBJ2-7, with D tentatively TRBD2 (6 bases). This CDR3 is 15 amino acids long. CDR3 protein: CASKSSRRASYDQYF. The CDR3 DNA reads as TGTGCCAGCAAGTCTAGTCGGAGGGCCTCGTACGATCAGTACTTC.

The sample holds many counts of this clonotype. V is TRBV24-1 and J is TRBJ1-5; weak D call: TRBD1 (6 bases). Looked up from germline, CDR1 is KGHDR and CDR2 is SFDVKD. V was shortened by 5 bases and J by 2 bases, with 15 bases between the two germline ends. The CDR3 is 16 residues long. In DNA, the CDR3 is TGTGCCACCAGTGCCGGGGGCAGGGGAGGCAATCAGCCCCAGCATTTT. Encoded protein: CATSAGGRGGNQPQHF.

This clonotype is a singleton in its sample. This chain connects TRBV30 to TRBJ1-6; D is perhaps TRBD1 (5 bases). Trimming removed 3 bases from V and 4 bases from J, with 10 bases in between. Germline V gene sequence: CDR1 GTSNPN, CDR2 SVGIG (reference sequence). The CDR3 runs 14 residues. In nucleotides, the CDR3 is TGTGCCTGGAGGAAGACAGCTTATAATTCACCCCTCCACTTT. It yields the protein CAWRKTAYNSPLHF.

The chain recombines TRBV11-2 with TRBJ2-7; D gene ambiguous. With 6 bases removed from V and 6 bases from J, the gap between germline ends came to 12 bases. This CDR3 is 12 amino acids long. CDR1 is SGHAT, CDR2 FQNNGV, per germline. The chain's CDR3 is CASRGPGREQYF. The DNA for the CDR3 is TGTGCCAGCAGGGGCCCAGGTCGCGAGCAGTACTTC.

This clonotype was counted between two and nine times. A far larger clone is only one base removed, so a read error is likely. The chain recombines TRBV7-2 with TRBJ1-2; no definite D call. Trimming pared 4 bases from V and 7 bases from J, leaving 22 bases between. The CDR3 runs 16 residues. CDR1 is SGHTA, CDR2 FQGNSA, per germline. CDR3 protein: CASSSSPREKGLGYTF. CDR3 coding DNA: TGTGCCAGCAGCTCCTCTCCTAGGGAAAAGGGTCTTGGCTACACCTTC. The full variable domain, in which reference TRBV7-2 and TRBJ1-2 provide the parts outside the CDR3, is GAGVSQSPSNKVTEKGKDVELRCDPISGHTALYWYRQSLGQGLEFLIYFQGNSAPDKSGLPSDRFSAERTGGSVSTLTIQRTQQEDSAVYLCASSSSPREKGLGYTFGSGTRLTVV.

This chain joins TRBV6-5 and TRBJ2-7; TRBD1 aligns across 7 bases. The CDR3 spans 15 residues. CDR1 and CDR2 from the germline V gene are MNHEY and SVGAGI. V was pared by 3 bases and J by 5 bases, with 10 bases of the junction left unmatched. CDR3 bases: TGTGCCAGCAGTTATTTTCTGACAGGGAAACACGAGCAGTACTTC. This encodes CASSYFLTGKHEQYF.

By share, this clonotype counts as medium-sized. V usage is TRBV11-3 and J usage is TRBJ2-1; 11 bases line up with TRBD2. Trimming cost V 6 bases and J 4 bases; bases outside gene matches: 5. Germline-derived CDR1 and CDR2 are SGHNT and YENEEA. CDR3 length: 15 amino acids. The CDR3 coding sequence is TGTGCCAGCAGATACGGACTAGCGGGTTACAATGAGCAGTTCTTC. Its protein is CASRYGLAGYNEQFF.

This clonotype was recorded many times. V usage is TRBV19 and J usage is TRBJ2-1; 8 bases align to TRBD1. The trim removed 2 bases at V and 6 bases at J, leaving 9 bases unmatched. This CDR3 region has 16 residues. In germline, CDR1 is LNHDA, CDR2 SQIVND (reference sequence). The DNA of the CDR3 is TGTGCCAGTAGTATAAGACTGGGACAGGTGAGCAATGAGCAGTTCTTC. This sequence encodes CASSIRLGQVSNEQFF. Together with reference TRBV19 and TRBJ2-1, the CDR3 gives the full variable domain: DGGITQSPKYLFRKEGQNVTLSCEQNLNHDAMYWYRQDPGQGLRLIYYSQIVNDFQKGDIAEGYSVSREKKESFPLTVTSAQKNPTAFYLCASSIRLGQVSNEQFFGPGTRLTVL.

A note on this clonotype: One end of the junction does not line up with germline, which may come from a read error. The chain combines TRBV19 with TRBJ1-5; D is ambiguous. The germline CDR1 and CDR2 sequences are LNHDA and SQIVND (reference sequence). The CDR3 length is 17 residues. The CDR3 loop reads CASSETLEASGNQPKHF. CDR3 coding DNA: TGTGCCAGTAGTGAAACACTGGAGGCATCAGGCAATCAGCCCAAGCATTTT.

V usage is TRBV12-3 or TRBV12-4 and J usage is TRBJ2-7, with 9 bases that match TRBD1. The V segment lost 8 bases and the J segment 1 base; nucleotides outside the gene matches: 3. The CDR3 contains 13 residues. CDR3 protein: CASRDRESYEQYF. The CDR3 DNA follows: TGTGCCAGCCGGGACAGGGAGTCCTACGAGCAGTACTTC.

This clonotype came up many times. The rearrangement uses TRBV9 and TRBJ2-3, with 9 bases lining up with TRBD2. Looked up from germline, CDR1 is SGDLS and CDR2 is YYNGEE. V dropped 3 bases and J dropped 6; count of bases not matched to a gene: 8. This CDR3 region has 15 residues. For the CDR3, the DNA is TGTGCCAGCAGCGGCCTTAGCGGGAGCGGTGATACGCAGTATTTT. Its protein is CASSGLSGSGDTQYF.